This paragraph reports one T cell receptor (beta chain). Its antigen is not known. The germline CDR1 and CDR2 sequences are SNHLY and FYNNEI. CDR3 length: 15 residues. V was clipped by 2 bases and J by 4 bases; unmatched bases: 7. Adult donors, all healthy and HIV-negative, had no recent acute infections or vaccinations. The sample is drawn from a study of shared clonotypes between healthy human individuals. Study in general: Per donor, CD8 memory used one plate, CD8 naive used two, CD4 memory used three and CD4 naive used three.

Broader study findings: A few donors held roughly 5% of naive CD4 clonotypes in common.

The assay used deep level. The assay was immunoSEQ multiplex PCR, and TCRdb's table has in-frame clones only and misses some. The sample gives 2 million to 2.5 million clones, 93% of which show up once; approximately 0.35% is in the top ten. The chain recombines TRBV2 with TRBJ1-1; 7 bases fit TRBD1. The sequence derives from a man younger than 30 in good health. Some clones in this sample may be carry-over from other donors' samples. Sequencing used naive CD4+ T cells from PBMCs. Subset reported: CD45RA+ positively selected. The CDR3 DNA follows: TGTGCCAGCAGTGAAACGGACAGGTCGGGCACTGAAGCTTTCTTT. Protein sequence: CASSETDRSGTEAFF.